The clone carrying this T cell receptor (beta chain) was detected only a few times. Its antigen is unknown. Primers used in a second PCR of roughly 6 to 12 cycles were a sample-barcoded 5' primer and a J-beta primer mix. Via MiXCR, TCRdb re-called the 5' RACE reads, giving one row per CDR3 protein. There are 1,500,000 or so distinct CDR3 sequences in the sample; approximately 43% occur only once, and around 4% lies in the top ten. The data derive from a study of blood T cells in healthy people across ages. Study-wide background: Template switching captured about one barcoded beta molecule per two T cells. Study-level results: With age, beta diversity per million T cells declined roughly linearly, significantly by approximately 41. Higher diversity and more naive CD4+ cells were features of long-lived donors, compared to aged donors.

The CDR3 has 13 residues. The germline gives CDR1 DFQATT, CDR2 SNEGSKA (reference sequence). The V end was cut by 3 bases, the J end by 4 bases, with 10 bases between. What was sequenced was blood. This TCR derives from a woman between 18 and 29 years old in good health. This sequence joins TRBV20-1 and TRBJ2-1; no firm D call. CDR3 nucleotide sequence: TGCAGTGCTAGCAAGGACGGTTACAATGAGCAGTTCTTC. It translates to CSASKDGYNEQFF.